One sample yielded the 24 T cell receptor beta chains listed below, sequenced in a study of T cell responses to AZD1222 COVID-19 vaccine. TCRdb's copy holds only in-frame clones and misses some; the assay was immunoSEQ multiplex PCR. Found here are approximately 50,000 clones, more than 60% of them singletons; the top ten hold around 6.6%. Sequencing was performed on peripheral blood, taken on day 0 of AZD1222 vaccination. The receptor source for this set is an adult in good health.

The chain is built from TRBV14 and TRBJ2-3; TRBD1 agrees at 9 bases. Germline V lookup: CDR1 SGHDN, CDR2 FVKESK. Trimming removed 1 base from V and 2 bases from J; junction bases left unmatched: 1. The CDR3 is made up of 15 amino acids. For the CDR3, the DNA is TGTGCCAGCAGCCAAGGGGACAGGGTCACAGATACGCAGTATTTT. Translated, it gives CASSQGDRVTDTQYF.

This clone has a single count. The chain has TRBV27 and TRBJ1-1; D perhaps matches TRBD1 (6 bases). Germline V gene data show CDR1 as MNHEY and CDR2 as SMNVEV (reference sequence). This CDR3 contains 14 residues. Between the trimmed V and J ends, which lost 7 bases and 3 bases, there was a span of 15 bases. Here the CDR3 DNA reads TGTGCCAGCACCCCCAGGGGAAGGTACACTGAAGCTTTCTTT. It specifies CASTPRGRYTEAFF.

This chain uses TRBV13 with TRBJ2-7; weak D call: TRBD2 (5 bases). Germline assignment: CDR1 PRHDT and CDR2 FYEKMQ (reference sequence). CDR3 length: 14 amino acids. V shed 5 bases and J shed 2 bases, with 13 bases lying between them. This CDR3 reads CASSPNWRTYEQYF. The CDR3 nucleotides are TGTGCCAGCAGCCCGAACTGGAGGACCTACGAGCAGTACTTC.

The genes are TRBV4-1 and TRBJ2-1, with TRBD2 as a possible D gene (6 bases). Germline lookup yields CDR1 MGHRA and CDR2 YSYEKL. With 0 bases removed from V and 4 bases from J, the gap between germline ends came to 16 bases. This CDR3 is built from 17 residues. Here the CDR3 DNA reads TGCGCCAGCAGCCAAGATAGGAGGGGTCGGTCATACAATGAGCAGTTCTTC. This codes for CASSQDRRGRSYNEQFF.

The count of this clone is one. The chain employs TRBV16 and TRBJ2-7; tentatively, D is TRBD1 or TRBD2 (7 bases each). V shed 5 bases and J shed 7 bases, with 15 bases lying between them. This CDR3 comprises 13 residues. The germline V gene has CDR1 KGHSY and CDR2 FQNENV. The CDR3 protein is CASSGRQGGEQYF. The DNA for the CDR3 is TGTGCCAGCAGCGGGAGACAGGGAGGGGAGCAGTACTTC.

The chain combines TRBV7-9 with TRBJ2-1; D remains unclear. The CDR3 runs 15 residues. Trimming took off 4 bases at V and 1 base at J, with 11 bases between the two ends. CDR1 is SEHNR and CDR2 is FQNEAQ in the germline V gene (reference sequence). The CDR3 nucleotides are TGTGCCAGCAGCTCAACGCGCTCGTCCTACAATGAGCAGTTCTTC. Protein: CASSSTRSSYNEQFF.

V and J are TRBV11-2 and TRBJ1-2; D possibly corresponds to TRBD1 (6 bases). CDR3 length: 13 residues. CDR1 and CDR2 (germline): SGHAT, FQNNGV. Trimming stripped 5 bases from V and 5 bases from J, with 12 bases between. The CDR3, as DNA: TGTGCCAGCAGCCCGGACAGAGAGTATGGCTACACCTTC. This codes for CASSPDREYGYTF.

The genes are TRBV14 and TRBJ2-1; 7 bases match TRBD2. There are 17 residues in the CDR3. V was clipped by 4 bases and J by 8 bases; unmatched bases: 17. Germline CDR1 reads SGHDN; CDR2 reads FVKESK. In nucleotides, the CDR3 is TGTGCCAGCAGCCGTCTGACCGGGACTACCTACGTCTATGAGCAGTTCTTC. Translated, it gives CASSRLTGTTYVYEQFF.

The chain links TRBV11-3 to TRBJ1-6; 8 bases are shared with TRBD1. This CDR3 is 18 amino acids long. With V trimmed by 0 bases and J by 3 bases, 7 bases remained unmatched. Germline V gives CDR1 SGHNT, CDR2 YENEEA. The CDR3 region is CASSLDGQGLSYNSPLHF. CDR3 sequence (DNA): TGTGCCAGCAGCTTAGATGGACAGGGCCTTAGCTATAATTCACCCCTCCACTTT.

The V gene is TRBV7-8, the J gene TRBJ1-4; D is unresolved. CDR1 is SGHVS and CDR2 is FQNEAQ in the germline V gene. Trimming took 5 bases from V and 0 from J, leaving 10 bases between them. This CDR3 is built from 15 residues. CDR3 in DNA: TGTGCCAGCAGCACAAGAGGCGCAACTAATGAAAAACTGTTTTTT. Encoded protein: CASSTRGATNEKLFF.

This chain uses TRBV18 with TRBJ2-1, with 13 bases fitting TRBD2. There are 16 residues in the CDR3. Germline CDR1 reads KGHSH; CDR2 reads LQKENI. J was trimmed by 4 bases and V by 4 bases; bases with no gene match: 4. This chain's CDR3 is CASSLRLAGGYNEQFF. CDR3 nucleotides: TGTGCCAGCTCACTGCGACTAGCGGGAGGATACAATGAGCAGTTCTTC.

The V call is TRBV5-1, the J call TRBJ2-2; 9 bases align to TRBD1. The junction had 14 bases not matched to a gene; V was cut back by 3 bases and J by 5 bases. This CDR3 region has 18 residues. CDR1 and CDR2 (germline): SGHRS, YFSETQ. The CDR3 DNA reads as TGCGCCAGCAGCTCCAGGGCGAGGGGACAGGGATATACCGGGGAGCTGTTTTTT. This gives the protein CASSSRARGQGYTGELFF.

There are a few counts of this clone. The chain is built from TRBV6-2 or TRBV6-3 and TRBJ2-2; 10 positions agree with TRBD2. The germline gives CDR1 MNHEY, CDR2 SVGEGT. This CDR3 is built from 15 residues. V trimming: 2 bases; J trimming: 9 bases; junction bases outside the gene matches: 6. The CDR3 region is CASSYLASGSRELFF. The CDR3 bases are TGTGCCAGCAGTTACCTGGCTAGCGGGAGCAGGGAGCTGTTTTTT.

The chain is built from TRBV9 and TRBJ2-1; 10 bases agree with TRBD2. Germline V gene lookup returns CDR1 SGDLS and CDR2 YYNGEE. After removal of 0 bases from V and 8 bases from J, the junction contained 5 bases not matched to a gene. The CDR3 sequence is 15 residues long. The DNA for the CDR3 is TGTGCCAGCAGCGTAGTTAGCGGGAGGCAGGATGAGCAGTTCTTC. Translated, it gives CASSVVSGRQDEQFF.

The chain couples TRBV6-5 to TRBJ1-1; D perhaps matches TRBD1 (6 bases). Trimming took off 6 bases at V and 0 bases at J, with 14 bases between the two ends. This CDR3 comprises 15 residues. Germline CDR1 reads MNHEY; CDR2 reads SVGAGI. CDR3 amino acids: CASRGQPTMNTEAFF. CDR3 nucleotides: TGTGCCAGCAGAGGACAGCCAACCATGAACACTGAAGCTTTCTTT.

This CDR3 reads CASSPQGRGNQPQHF. The CDR3 DNA is TGTGCCAGCTCACCGCAGGGCAGGGGCAATCAGCCCCAGCATTTT. The V gene is TRBV18, the J gene TRBJ1-5, with D possibly matching TRBD1 (5 bases). Trimming removed 3 bases from V and 2 bases from J, with 11 bases in between. The germline V gene has CDR1 KGHSH and CDR2 LQKENI. The CDR3 loop spans 15 amino acids. The variable domain in full, with the rest retrieved from reference TRBV18 and TRBJ1-5, is NAGVMQNPRHLVRRRGQEARLRCSPMKGHSHVYWYRQLPEEGLKFMVYLQKENIIDESGMPKERFSAEFPKEGPSILRIQQVVRGDSAAYFCASSPQGRGNQPQHFGDGTRLSIL.

The chain uses TRBV6-2 or TRBV6-3 and TRBJ1-6; 7 bases are a match to TRBD1. The length of the CDR3 is 17 residues. V was clipped by 3 bases and J by 3 bases; unmatched bases: 8. Per germline, CDR1 MNHEY and CDR2 SVGEGT. CDR3 protein: CASSYGTGQDYNSPLHF. The CDR3 DNA follows: TGTGCCAGCAGTTATGGTACCGGACAGGACTATAATTCACCCCTCCACTTT.

The chain carries TRBV5-6 and TRBJ1-2; D is undetermined. Germline CDR1 SGHDT, CDR2 YYEEEE. The ends were cut back, 4 bases at V and 2 bases at J, with 12 bases in the middle. The CDR3 runs 14 residues. The CDR3: CASSTKGLNYGYTF. In DNA form, the CDR3 reads TGTGCCAGCAGCACGAAAGGACTCAACTATGGCTACACCTTC.

The chain carries TRBV19 and TRBJ1-3; D is unclear. This CDR3 region has 15 residues. Germline values: CDR1 LNHDA, CDR2 SQIVND (reference sequence). The ends were cut back, 1 base at V and 0 bases at J, with 7 bases in the middle. The CDR3 DNA reads TGTGCCAGTAGTATAGGGGGTCCCTCTGGAAACACCATATATTTT. Translated, it gives CASSIGGPSGNTIYF.

The V gene is TRBV19, the J gene TRBJ1-2; D ambiguous. Germline values: CDR1 LNHDA, CDR2 SQIVND (reference sequence). This CDR3 comprises 16 residues. V lost 6 bases, J lost 6 bases, and 23 bases lay in between. CDR3 coding DNA: TGTGCCAGTAGCGACAATAGATCGAAGACGAGGAATGGCTACACCTTC. Translating it yields CASSDNRSKTRNGYTF.

The gene calls are TRBV7-8 and TRBJ1-2; D call uncertain. CDR1 and CDR2 (germline): SGHVS, FQNEAQ. V shed 3 bases and J shed 0 bases, with 5 bases lying between them. This CDR3 comprises 13 residues. CDR3 sequence (DNA): TGTGCCAGCAGCTTTGACCCTAACTATGGCTACACCTTC. This translates into CASSFDPNYGYTF.

V is TRBV30 and J is TRBJ1-2; D might be TRBD1 (6 bases). V shed 3 bases and J shed 6 bases, with 14 bases lying between them. The CDR3 runs to 13 residues. Germline loops: CDR1 GTSNPN, CDR2 SVGIG (reference sequence). In nucleotides, the CDR3 is TGTGCCTGGAGGGTACAGGGCGGGGATGGCTACACCTTC. Residues: CAWRVQGGDGYTF.

The J gene is TRBJ2-1, the V gene TRBV5-4, with TRBD1 matching over 9 bases. The germline gives CDR1 SGHNT, CDR2 YYREEE (reference sequence). V lost 0 bases to trimming and J lost 8 bases; unmatched junction nucleotides: 6. The CDR3 is 15 amino acids. The CDR3 DNA reads as TGTGCCAGCAGCTTGGGACAGGGGGTCTTCGATGAGCAGTTCTTC. As protein: CASSLGQGVFDEQFF.

V is TRBV7-2 and J is TRBJ1-1; D is unresolved. Germline values: CDR1 SGHTA, CDR2 FQGNSA. V was trimmed by 5 bases and J by 1 base, leaving 8 bases between them. The length of the CDR3 is 13 residues. The CDR3 nucleotides read TGTGCCAGCAGCAGGACGGGGAACACTGAAGCTTTCTTT. Amino acids: CASSRTGNTEAFF.